This TCR beta chain was recorded in a study of cytomegalovirus exposure and HLA in healthy donors. Study as a whole: Roughly 180 million T cells yielded more than 95 million unique TCR beta sequences, as an earlier analysis found.

PCR employed 60 Vbeta and 13 Jbeta primers. Sequencing used immunoSEQ multiplex PCR; TCRdb keeps in-frame clones, though not all of them. Of approximately 97,000 clones listed, less than 90% are singletons. Overall study results and limits: Reports credit the classifier with highly specific, highly sensitive diagnosis of cytomegalovirus status.

This clone was seen more than once but under ten times. The target antigen is unknown. The sequence derives from a man between 35 and 55 years old in good health and CMV-seronegative. Sequencing was performed on PBMCs.

CDR3 amino acids: CASSADRTRNEQYF. The CDR3 DNA is TGCGCCAGCAGTGCTGACAGGACTAGGAACGAGCAGTACTTC. The rearrangement uses TRBV5-1 and TRBJ2-7; TRBD2 is a possible D gene (7 bases). Germline loops: CDR1 SGHRS, CDR2 YFSETQ. V was pared by 5 bases and J by 5 bases, with 17 bases between. The CDR3 is made up of 14 amino acids.